Included here is one TCR beta chain sequence, with context. CDR1 and CDR2 (germline): MRHNA, SNTAGT. CDR3 size: 15 residues. The V end lost 2 bases, the J end lost 0 bases, and 9 bases lay between the germline ends. TCRdb called the 5' RACE reads again in MiXCR, with one record for every CDR3 protein. The data contain 35,000 to 55,000 distinct CDR3 sequences, roughly 9.8% of them singletons. The data were obtained in a study of T-cell memory formation after mild COVID-19. Study information: TCR clusters were mostly confined to one donor each.

The genes are TRBV6-4 and TRBJ2-3; no reliable D call. Sequences were obtained from PBMCs or a T cell subset sorted from them (not recorded which). The receptor was isolated from an adult woman who had mild COVID-19 (a few samples of this study predate the infection). Cell type and time point are not known. The chain's CDR3 is CASSDARDSTDTQYF. CDR3 bases: TGTGCCAGCAGTGACGCCCGAGACAGCACAGATACGCAGTATTTT.